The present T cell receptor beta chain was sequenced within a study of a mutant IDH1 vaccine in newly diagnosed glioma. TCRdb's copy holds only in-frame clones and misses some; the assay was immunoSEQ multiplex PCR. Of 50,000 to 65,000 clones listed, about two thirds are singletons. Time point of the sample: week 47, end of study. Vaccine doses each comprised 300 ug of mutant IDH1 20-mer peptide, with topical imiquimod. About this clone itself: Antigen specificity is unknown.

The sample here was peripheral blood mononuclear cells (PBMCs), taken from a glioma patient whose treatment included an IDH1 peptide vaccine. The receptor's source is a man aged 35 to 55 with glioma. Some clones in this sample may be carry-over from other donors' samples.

In DNA, the CDR3 is TGTGCCAGCAGCTTGGGGCAGAAACAAGAGACCCAGTACTTC. Amino acids: CASSLGQKQETQYF. This chain uses TRBV5-4 with TRBJ2-5; D unclear. Germline V gene data show CDR1 as SGHNT and CDR2 as YYREEE (reference sequence). This CDR3 is 14 amino acids long. V shed 0 bases and J shed 2 bases, with 8 bases lying between them. Drawing the rest from reference TRBV5-4 and TRBJ2-5, the complete variable domain is ETGVTQSPTHLIKTRGQQVTLRCSSQSGHNTVSWYQQALGQGPQFIFQYYREEENGRGNFPPRFSGLQFPNYSSELNVNALELDDSALYLCASSLGQKQETQYFGPGTRLLVL.